The TCR beta chain under discussion was sequenced for a study of T cell repertoires in cytomegalovirus infection. Concerning this clonotype: Its specificity is unknown.

V lost 1 base, J lost 10 bases, and 12 bases stayed unmatched. The CDR3 totals 16 residues. Germline loops: CDR1 LGHNA, CDR2 YSLEER. TCRdb fed the reads into MiXCR, producing one record per CDR3 protein. This table holds 450,000 to 550,000 distinct CDR3 sequences, about 42% found once. The rearrangement links TRBV4-3 to TRBJ2-1, with 8 nucleotides matching TRBD2. The input for sequencing was cultured PBMCs, taken from culture after CMV antigen stimulation. This sequence was found in a human donor in good health (CMV status not recorded). Some clones in this sample may be carry-over from other donors' samples. For the CDR3, the DNA is TGCGCCAGCAGCCAAGGATATGGGGCGGGAGGCAGGGAGCAGTTCTTC. This sequence encodes CASSQGYGAGGREQFF.